One TCR beta chain is described in this entry. There are 15 residues in the CDR3. The V gene's germline CDR1 is MNHEY and CDR2 SVGAGI. V lost 7 bases, J lost 3 bases, and 10 bases stayed unmatched. The data derive from a study of shared clonotypes between healthy human individuals. Libraries were prepared by immunoSEQ multiplex PCR; TCRdb keeps only in-frame clonotypes and omits some of them. The sample consists of some 2,500,000 clones, approximately 93% of them appearing once. Sequencing input: naive CD4+ T cells from PBMCs. Subset in this sample: CD45RA+ positively selected. The chain has TRBV6-5 and TRBJ1-1; 8 bases are a match to TRBD1. The clonotype originates from a man between 18 and 35 years old in good health. Some clones in this sample may be carry-over from other donors' samples. The CDR3: CASKDRGRGDTEAFF. In DNA, the CDR3 is TGTGCCAGCAAAGACAGGGGTCGGGGGGACACTGAAGCTTTCTTT.